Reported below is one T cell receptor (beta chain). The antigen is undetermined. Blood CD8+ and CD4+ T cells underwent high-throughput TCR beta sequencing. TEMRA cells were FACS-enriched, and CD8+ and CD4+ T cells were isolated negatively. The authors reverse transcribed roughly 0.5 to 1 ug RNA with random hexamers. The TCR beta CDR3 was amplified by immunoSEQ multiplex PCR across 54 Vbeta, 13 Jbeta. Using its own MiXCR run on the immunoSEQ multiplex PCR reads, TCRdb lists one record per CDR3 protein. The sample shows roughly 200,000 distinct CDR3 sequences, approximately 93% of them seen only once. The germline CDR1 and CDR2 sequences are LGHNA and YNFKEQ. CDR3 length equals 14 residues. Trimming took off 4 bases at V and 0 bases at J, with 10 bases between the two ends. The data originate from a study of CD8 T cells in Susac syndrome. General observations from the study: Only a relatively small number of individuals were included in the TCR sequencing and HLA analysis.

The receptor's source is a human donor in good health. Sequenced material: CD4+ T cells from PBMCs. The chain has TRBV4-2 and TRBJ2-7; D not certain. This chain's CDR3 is CASSPMADSYEQYF. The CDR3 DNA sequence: TGTGCCAGCAGCCCTATGGCGGACTCCTACGAGCAGTACTTC.